Reported below is one TCR beta chain. Diagnosis relied on clinical symptoms, serum thyroxine and TRAb, thyroid ultrasound and orbital computed tomography. This specimen comes from a study of T cells in Graves' hyperthyroidism and ophthalmopathy. Study as a whole: Peripheral blood was taken when the disease was first diagnosed, before any treatment began.

Researchers amplified the TCR beta CDR3 regions from RNA transcripts. HTBI primers were used for first-round RT-PCR of the TCR CDR3. Each CDR3 protein is one row after TCRdb ran MiXCR on the multiplex PCR reads. The sample lists fewer than 650,000 distinct CDR3 sequences, about 15% occurring once. With V trimmed by 7 bases and J by 9 bases, 9 bases remained unmatched. This CDR3 comprises 15 residues. Germline V gene lookup returns CDR1 LNHDA and CDR2 SQIVND (reference sequence). This clonotype originated in a young woman with Graves' hyperthyroidism that later progressed to Graves' ophthalmopathy. Sample: blood. The rearrangement links TRBV19 to TRBJ2-1; 13 positions match TRBD2. The CDR3 sequence: CASITGTSGIGEQFF. CDR3 coding DNA: TGTGCCAGTATTACCGGGACTAGCGGGATCGGTGAGCAGTTCTTC. The full variable domain, its missing parts supplied by reference TRBV19 and TRBJ2-1, is DGGITQSPKYLFRKEGQNVTLSCEQNLNHDAMYWYRQDPGQGLRLIYYSQIVNDFQKGDIAEGYSVSREKKESFPLTVTSAQKNPTAFYLCASITGTSGIGEQFFGPGTRLTVL.